This TCR beta chain is from a study of lymphopenia after photon versus proton radiotherapy. This clone was seen only once. What it binds is not known. Study outcomes and limitations: A bigger post-nadir fall in TCR diversity correlated inversely with survival time in deceased patients. After the lymphocyte nadir, photon-treated repertoires showed oligoclonal expansion, especially of CD8+ Temra cells.

There are 13 residues in the CDR3. Trimming cost V 6 bases and J 6 bases; bases outside gene matches: 3. Germline assignment: CDR1 LNHDA and CDR2 SQIVND (reference sequence). Method: immunoSEQ multiplex PCR; TCRdb's copy keeps in-frame clones and lacks some. The sample contains about 53,000 clones, around 80% of which appear only once. The chain combines TRBV19 with TRBJ1-5; the match to TRBD1 covers 9 bases. The sequences come from peripheral blood, collected from a patient treated with photon-based radiotherapy. This receptor was taken from a man in his fifties or sixties with gastric cancer. The CDR3 sequence: CASRRTGAQPQHF. DNA for the CDR3: TGTGCCAGTAGGAGGACAGGGGCTCAGCCCCAGCATTTT.